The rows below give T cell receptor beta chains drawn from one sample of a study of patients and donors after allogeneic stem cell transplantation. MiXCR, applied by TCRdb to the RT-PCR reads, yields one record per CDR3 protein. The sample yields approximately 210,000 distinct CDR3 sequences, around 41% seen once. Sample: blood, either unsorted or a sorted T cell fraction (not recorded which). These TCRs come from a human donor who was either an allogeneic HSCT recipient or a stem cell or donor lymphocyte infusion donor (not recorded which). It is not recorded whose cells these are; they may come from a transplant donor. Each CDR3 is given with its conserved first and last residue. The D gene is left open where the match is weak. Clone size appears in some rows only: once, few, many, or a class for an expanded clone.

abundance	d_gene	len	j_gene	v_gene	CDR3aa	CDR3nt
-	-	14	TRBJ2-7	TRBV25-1	CASSEPGIYYEQYF	TGTGCCAGCAGTGAACCGGGTATCTACTACGAGCAGTACTTC
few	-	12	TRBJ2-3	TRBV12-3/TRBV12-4	CASSLASDTQYF	TGTGCCAGCAGTTTAGCCTCAGATACGCAGTATTTT
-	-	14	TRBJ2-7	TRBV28	CASCPHESSYEQYF	TGTGCCAGCTGCCCCCATGAAAGCTCCTACGAGCAGTACTTC
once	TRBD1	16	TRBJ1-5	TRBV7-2	CASSLGQGAGGQPQHF	TGTGCCAGCAGCTTAGGGCAGGGGGCCGGGGGTCAGCCCCAGCATTTT
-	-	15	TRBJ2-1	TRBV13	CASSSLVTKGNEQFF	TGTGCCAGCAGCTCTCTGGTAACCAAGGGGAATGAGCAGTTCTTC
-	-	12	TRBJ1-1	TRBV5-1	CASREGGGEAFF	TGCGCCAGCAGGGAGGGAGGAGGTGAAGCTTTCTTT
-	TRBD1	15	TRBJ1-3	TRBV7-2	CASSPRGGGGNTIYF	TGTGCCAGCAGCCCCAGGGGGGGCGGTGGAAACACCATATATTTT
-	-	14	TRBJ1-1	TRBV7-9	CASSPPSPNTEAFF	TGTGCCAGCAGCCCCCCCTCTCCGAACACTGAAGCTTTCTTT
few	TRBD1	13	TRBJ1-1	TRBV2	CASSLPGGTEAFF	TGTGCCAGCAGCTTACCAGGGGGGACTGAAGCTTTCTTT
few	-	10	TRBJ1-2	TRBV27	CASPYPHLHF	TGTGCCAGTCCCTACCCGCACCTACACTTC
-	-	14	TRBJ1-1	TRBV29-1	CSVDWAGSWTEAFF	TGCAGCGTTGATTGGGCAGGGAGTTGGACTGAAGCTTTCTTT
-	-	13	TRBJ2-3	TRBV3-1	CASSHPPMDTQYF	TGTGCCAGCAGCCATCCCCCAATGGATACGCAGTATTTT
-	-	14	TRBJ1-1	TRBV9	CASSVVDLNTEAFF	TGTGCCAGCAGCGTAGTGGACCTAAACACTGAAGCTTTCTTT
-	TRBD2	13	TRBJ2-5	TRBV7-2	CASSFPSGGTQYF	TGTGCCAGCAGCTTTCCTTCGGGGGGGACCCAGTACTTC
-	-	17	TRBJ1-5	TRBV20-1	CSARDGGTGLGNQPQHF	TGCAGTGCTAGAGATGGGGGTACAGGGCTGGGCAATCAGCCCCAGCATTTT